This TCR beta chain was recorded in a study of blood T cells in healthy people across ages. Of note for this clonotype: Its antigen is unidentified.

The second PCR ran roughly 6 to 11 cycles with a sample-barcoded 5' primer and J-beta primers. Each CDR3 protein is one row after TCRdb ran MiXCR on the 5' RACE reads. The repertoire holds about 650,000 distinct CDR3 sequences, with about 30% as singletons. Points from the study as a whole: Percentage of naive T cells showed a strong correlation with TCR beta diversity.

The CDR3 has 14 amino acids. V was pared by 5 bases and J by 1 base, with 12 bases between. Per the germline V gene, CDR1 is DFQATT and CDR2 is SNEGSKA (reference sequence). This clonotype was obtained from a woman older than 75 in good health. The genes are TRBV20-1 and TRBJ2-1; tentative D call: TRBD2 (6 bases). The sequencing sample was made of blood. In DNA, the CDR3 is TGCAGTGCTCCCCGGCTAGCGTCCTACAATGAGCAGTTCTTC. Its translation: CSAPRLASYNEQFF.